This T cell receptor (beta chain) was identified in a study of shared clonotypes between healthy human individuals. Study-wide points: All-four-donor shared clonotypes had higher generation probabilities than non-shared clonotypes did.

This CDR3 comprises 13 residues. V was trimmed by 5 bases and J by 5 bases, leaving 10 bases between them. Germline V gene data show CDR1 as MNHNY and CDR2 as SVGAGI (reference sequence). Note on this clone: Its antigen remains unidentified.

As defined, naive CD8 cells were CD45RO-negative and positively selected for CCR7, with terminally differentiated effector memory CD45RA+ cells excluded. Data came from immunoSEQ multiplex PCR; TCRdb stores just in-frame clones and leaves some out. The repertoire holds just over 2,000,000 clones, with just under 95% as singletons. This sequence originates from a man between 18 and 29 years old in good health. Sequencing used naive CD8+ T cells sorted from blood. The genes are TRBV6-6 and TRBJ1-5; D is unclear. The CDR3 is CASSPGLHQPQHF. Here the CDR3 DNA reads TGTGCCAGCAGTCCTGGTCTGCATCAGCCCCAGCATTTT.